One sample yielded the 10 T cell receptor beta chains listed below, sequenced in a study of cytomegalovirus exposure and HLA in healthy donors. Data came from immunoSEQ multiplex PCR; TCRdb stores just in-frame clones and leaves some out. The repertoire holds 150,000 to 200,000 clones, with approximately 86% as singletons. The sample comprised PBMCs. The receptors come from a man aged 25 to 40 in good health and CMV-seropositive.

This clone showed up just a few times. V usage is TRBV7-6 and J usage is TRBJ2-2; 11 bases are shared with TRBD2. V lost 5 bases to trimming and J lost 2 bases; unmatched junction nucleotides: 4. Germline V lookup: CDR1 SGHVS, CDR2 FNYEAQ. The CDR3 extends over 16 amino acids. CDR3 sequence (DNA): TGTGCCAGCAGCCTACTAGCGGGGGTTAACACCGGGGAGCTGTTTTTT. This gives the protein CASSLLAGVNTGELFF.

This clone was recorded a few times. The CDR3 here is CATSRGRDRVNYGYTF. In DNA form, the CDR3 reads TGTGCCACCAGCAGAGGCAGAGACAGGGTTAACTATGGCTACACCTTC. The chain joins TRBV15 to TRBJ1-2, with 7 bases identical to TRBD1. The CDR3 has 16 amino acids. With V trimmed by 1 base and J by 1 base, 6 bases remained unmatched. The germline gives CDR1 LNHNV, CDR2 YYDKDF (reference sequence).

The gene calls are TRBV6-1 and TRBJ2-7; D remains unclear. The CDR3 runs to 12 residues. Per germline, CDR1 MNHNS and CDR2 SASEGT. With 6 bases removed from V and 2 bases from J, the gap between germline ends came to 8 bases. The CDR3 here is CASRIDTYEQYF. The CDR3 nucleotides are TGTGCCAGCAGAATCGATACCTACGAGCAGTACTTC.

The CDR3 nucleotides read TGTGCCAGCAGCTCCTATGGACCGCCCGCCCCCGGGGAGCTGTTTTTT. Residues: CASSSYGPPAPGELFF. This chain links TRBV11-3 with TRBJ2-2; no clear D. The CDR3 loop spans 16 amino acids. With 4 bases removed from V and 6 bases from J, the gap between germline ends came to 18 bases. Germline CDR1 and CDR2: SGHNT and YENEEA.

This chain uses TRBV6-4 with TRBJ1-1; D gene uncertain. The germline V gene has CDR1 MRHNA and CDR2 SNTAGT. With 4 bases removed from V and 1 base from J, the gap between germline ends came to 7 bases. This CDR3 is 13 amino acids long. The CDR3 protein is CASSVRQNTEAFF. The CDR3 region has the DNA TGTGCCAGCAGTGTTAGGCAGAACACTGAAGCTTTCTTT.

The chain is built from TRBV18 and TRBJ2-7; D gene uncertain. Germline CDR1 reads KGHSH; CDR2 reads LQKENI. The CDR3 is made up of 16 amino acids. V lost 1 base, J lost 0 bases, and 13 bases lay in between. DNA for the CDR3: TGTGCCAGCTCACCACTTCCGGGTCAGAGCTCCTACGAGCAGTACTTC. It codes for CASSPLPGQSSYEQYF.

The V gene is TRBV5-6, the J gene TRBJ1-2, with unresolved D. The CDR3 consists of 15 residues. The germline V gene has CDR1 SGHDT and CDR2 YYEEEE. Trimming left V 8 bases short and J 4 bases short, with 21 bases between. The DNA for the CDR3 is TGTGCCAGTTCTAAGGGTGCCAGTCTGAGCTATGGCTACACCTTC. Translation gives CASSKGASLSYGYTF.

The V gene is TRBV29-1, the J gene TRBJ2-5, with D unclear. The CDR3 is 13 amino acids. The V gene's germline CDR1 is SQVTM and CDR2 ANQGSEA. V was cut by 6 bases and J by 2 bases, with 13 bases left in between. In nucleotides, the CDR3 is TGCAGCGTGGTCCGACAACTGCAAGAGACCCAGTACTTC. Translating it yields CSVVRQLQETQYF.

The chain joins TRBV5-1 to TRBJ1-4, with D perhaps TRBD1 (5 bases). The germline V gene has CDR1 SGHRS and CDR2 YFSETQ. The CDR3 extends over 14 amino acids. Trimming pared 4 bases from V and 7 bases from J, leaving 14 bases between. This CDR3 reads CASSILGTSEKLFF. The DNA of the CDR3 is TGCGCCAGCAGCATACTCGGGACGAGTGAAAAACTGTTTTTT.

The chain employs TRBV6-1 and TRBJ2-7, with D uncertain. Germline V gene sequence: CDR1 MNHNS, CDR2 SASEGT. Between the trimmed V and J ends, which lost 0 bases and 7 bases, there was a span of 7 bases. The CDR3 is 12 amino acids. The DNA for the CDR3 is TGTGCCAGCAGTGAAGCTGCCTGGGAGCAGTACTTC. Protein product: CASSEAAWEQYF.